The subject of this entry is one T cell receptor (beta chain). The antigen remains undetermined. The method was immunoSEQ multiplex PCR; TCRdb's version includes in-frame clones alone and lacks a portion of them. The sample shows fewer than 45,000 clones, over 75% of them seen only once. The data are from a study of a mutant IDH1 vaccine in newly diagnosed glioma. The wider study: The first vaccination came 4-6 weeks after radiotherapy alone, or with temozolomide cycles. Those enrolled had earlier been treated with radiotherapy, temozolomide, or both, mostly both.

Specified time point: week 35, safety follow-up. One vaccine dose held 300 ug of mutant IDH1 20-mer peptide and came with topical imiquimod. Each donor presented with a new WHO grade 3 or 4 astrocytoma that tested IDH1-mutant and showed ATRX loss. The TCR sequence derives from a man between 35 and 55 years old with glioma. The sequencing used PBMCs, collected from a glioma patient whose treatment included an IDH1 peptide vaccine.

The CDR3 reads CASSQTPTGYYGYTF. DNA for the CDR3: TGCGCCAGCAGCCAAACCCCTACAGGGTACTATGGCTACACCTTC. V usage is TRBV4-1 and J usage is TRBJ1-2; TRBD1 might be the D (6 bases). Germline V gene sequence: CDR1 MGHRA, CDR2 YSYEKL. The V and J ends lost 2 bases and 3 bases respectively, with 13 bases between them. The CDR3 totals 15 residues.